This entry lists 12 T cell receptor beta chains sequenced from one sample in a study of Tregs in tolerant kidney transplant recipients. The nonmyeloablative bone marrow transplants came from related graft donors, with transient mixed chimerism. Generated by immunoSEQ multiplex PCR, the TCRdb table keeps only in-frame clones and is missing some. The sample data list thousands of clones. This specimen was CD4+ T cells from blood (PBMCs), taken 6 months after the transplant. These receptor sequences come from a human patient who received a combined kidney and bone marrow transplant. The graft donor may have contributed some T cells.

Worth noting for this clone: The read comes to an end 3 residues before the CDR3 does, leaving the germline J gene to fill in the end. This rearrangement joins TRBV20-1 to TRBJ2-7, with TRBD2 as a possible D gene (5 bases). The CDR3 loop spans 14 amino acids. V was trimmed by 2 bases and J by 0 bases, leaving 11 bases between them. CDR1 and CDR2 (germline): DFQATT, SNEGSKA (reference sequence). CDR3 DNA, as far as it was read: TGCAGTGCTAGACCACCGGGGAACTCCTACGAG. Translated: CSARPPGNSYE. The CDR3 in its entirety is CSARPPGNSYEQYF.

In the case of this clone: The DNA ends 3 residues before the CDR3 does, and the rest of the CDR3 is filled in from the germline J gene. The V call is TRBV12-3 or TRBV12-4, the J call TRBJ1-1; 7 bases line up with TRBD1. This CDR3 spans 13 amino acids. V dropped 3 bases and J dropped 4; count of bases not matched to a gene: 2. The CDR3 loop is CASSLTGRTEAFF. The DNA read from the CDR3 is TGTGCCAGCAGTTTGACAGGGCGCACTGAA.

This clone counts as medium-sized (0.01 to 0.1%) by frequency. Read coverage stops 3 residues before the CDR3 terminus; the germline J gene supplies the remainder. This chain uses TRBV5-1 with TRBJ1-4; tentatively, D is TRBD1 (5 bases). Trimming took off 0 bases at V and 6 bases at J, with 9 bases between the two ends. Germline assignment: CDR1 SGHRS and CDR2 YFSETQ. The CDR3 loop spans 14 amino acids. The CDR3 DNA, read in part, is TGCGCCAGCAGCTTGGAACGCAGGGATGAAAAA. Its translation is CASSLERRDEK. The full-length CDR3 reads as CASSLERRDEKLFF.

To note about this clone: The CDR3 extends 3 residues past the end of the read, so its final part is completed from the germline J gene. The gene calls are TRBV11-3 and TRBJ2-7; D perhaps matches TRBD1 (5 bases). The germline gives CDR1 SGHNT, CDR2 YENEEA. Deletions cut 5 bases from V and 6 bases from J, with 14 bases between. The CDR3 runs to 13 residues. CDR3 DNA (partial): TGTGCCAGCAGCCAAGGACACCTCCTCGAG. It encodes CASSQGHLLE. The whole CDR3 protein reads CASSQGHLLEQYF.

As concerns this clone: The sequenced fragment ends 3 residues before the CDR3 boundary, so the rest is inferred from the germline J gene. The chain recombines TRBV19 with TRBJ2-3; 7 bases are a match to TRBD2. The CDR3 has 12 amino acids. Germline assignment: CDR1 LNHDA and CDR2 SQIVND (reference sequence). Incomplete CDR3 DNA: TGTGCCAGTAGCCCTGGGGAGGGGACG. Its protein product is CASSPGEGT. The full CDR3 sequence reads CASSPGEGTQYF.

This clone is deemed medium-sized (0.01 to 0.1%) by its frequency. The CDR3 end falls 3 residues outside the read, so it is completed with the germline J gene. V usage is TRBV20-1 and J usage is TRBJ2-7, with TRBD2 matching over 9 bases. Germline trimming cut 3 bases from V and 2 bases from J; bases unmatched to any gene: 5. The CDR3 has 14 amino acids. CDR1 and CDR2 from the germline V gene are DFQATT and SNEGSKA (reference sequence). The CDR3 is CSASSLAGTYEQYF. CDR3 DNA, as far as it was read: TGCAGTGCTAGTAGTCTAGCGGGGACCTACGAG.

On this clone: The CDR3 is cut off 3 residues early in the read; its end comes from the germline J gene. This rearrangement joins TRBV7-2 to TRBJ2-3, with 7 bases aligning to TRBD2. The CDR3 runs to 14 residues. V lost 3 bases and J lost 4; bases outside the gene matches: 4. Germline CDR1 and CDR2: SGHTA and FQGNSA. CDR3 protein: CASSFGGSSDTQYF. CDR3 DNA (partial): TGTGCCAGCAGCTTTGGCGGGAGTTCAGATACG.

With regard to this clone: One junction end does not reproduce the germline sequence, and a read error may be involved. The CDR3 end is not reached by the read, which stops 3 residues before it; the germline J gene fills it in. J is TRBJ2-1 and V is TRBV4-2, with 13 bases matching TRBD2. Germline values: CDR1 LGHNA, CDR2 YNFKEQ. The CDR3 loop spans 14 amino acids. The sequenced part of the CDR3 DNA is TGCGCCAGCAGCCAACTAGCGGGAGGGAATGAG. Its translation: CASSQLAGGNE. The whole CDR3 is CASSQLAGGNEQFF.

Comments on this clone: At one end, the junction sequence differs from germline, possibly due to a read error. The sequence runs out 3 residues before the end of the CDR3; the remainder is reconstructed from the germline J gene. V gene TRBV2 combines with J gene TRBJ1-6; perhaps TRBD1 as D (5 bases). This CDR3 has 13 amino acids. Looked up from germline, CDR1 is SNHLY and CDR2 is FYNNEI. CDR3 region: CASREGRNSPLHF. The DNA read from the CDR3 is TGTGCCAGCCGTGAGGGGCGGAATTCACCC.

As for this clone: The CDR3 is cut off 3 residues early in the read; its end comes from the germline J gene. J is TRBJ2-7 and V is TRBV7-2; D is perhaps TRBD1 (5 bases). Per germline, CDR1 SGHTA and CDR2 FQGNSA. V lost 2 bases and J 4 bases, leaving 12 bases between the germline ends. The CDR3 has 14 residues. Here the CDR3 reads CASSLLGGAYEQYF. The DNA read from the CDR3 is TGTGCCAGCAGCTTATTGGGTGGGGCTTACGAG.

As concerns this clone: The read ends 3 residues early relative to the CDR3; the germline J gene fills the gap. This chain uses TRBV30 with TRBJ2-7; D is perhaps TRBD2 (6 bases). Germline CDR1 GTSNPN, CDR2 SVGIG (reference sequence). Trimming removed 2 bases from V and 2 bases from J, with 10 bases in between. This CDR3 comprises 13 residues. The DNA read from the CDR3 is TGTGCCTGGAGTCCGGGACTGACCTACGAG. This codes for CAWSPGLTYE. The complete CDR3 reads CAWSPGLTYEQYF.

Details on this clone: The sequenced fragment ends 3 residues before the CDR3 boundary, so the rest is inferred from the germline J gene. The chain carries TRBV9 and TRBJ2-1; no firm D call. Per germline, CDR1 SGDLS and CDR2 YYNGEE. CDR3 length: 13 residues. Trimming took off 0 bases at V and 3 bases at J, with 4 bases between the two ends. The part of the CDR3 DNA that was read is TGTGCCAGCAGCGTAGCCCTCTACAATGAG. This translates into CASSVALYNE. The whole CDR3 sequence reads CASSVALYNEQFF.